This TCR beta chain was identified during a study of blood T cells in healthy people across ages. General study findings and limits: TCR beta diversity per million T cells fell roughly linearly with age.

It was with a sample-barcoded 5' primer and a J-beta primer mix that a second PCR of roughly 6 to 12 cycles was run. Each CDR3 protein is one row after TCRdb ran MiXCR on the 5' RACE reads. Among some 1.6 million distinct CDR3 sequences listed, 30% to 35% were seen once. From germline, CDR1 is SGHKS and CDR2 YYEKEE (reference sequence). CDR3 size: 16 residues. V lost 4 bases to trimming and J lost 4 bases; unmatched junction nucleotides: 10. Concerning this clonotype: What it binds is unknown.

The specimen sequenced was blood. This sequence was found in a woman in her twenties or thirties in good health. The chain employs TRBV5-5 and TRBJ2-7; 11 bases map to TRBD1. The CDR3 region is CASSGLQDRGPYEQYF. CDR3 coding DNA: TGTGCCAGCAGCGGGCTTCAGGACAGGGGGCCTTACGAGCAGTACTTC.